The sample holds a few counts of the clone carrying this T cell receptor beta chain. The CDR3 covers 14 residues. V gave up 3 bases and J gave up 2 bases, with 10 bases separating them. TCRdb reprocessed the 5' RACE reads with MiXCR, giving one entry per CDR3 protein. In the table there are more than 65,000 distinct CDR3 sequences, roughly 14% of which are singletons. The data are from a study of T cells after yellow fever vaccination. The study's findings and limits: Contaminants from the bulk population, in the form of abundant clonotypes, could be found in FACS-sorted repertoires.

The specimen comprised CD8+ T cells not binding an NS4B(214-222) dextramer, sorted from PBMCs, sampled roughly 23 days after the first yellow fever vaccination. V gene TRBV12-3 or TRBV12-4 combines with J gene TRBJ1-1, with D possibly being TRBD1 (6 bases). The clonotype comes from a man aged 18 to 30 who received the YFV17D yellow fever vaccine. In nucleotides, the CDR3 is TGTGCCAGCAGTTTTACAGGGTCTAACACTGAAGCTTTCTTT. Its translation is CASSFTGSNTEAFF.